These 19 T cell receptor beta chains came from one sample sequenced in a study of T cell responses to AZD1222 COVID-19 vaccine. Assay: immunoSEQ multiplex PCR; the TCRdb copy retains only in-frame clones and omits some. The sample has 100,000 to 120,000 clones; approximately 92% are singletons. Here the sequenced sample was peripheral blood, taken 28 days after the second AZD1222 dose. The source of these receptors is an adult who received the AZD1222 COVID-19 vaccine.

The CDR3 coding sequence is TGTGCCAGCAGTGAAAGGGGACTAAGCTCCTACGAGCAGTACTTC. This encodes CASSERGLSSYEQYF. This chain joins TRBV2 and TRBJ2-7; 7 bases are shared with TRBD2. The CDR3 spans 15 residues. J was trimmed by 0 bases and V by 2 bases; bases with no gene match: 4. Germline V CDR1 and CDR2: SNHLY, FYNNEI.

The genes are TRBV3-1 (or the pseudogene TRBV3-2) and TRBJ2-7; TRBD1 matches 9 bases. Trimming removed 3 bases from V and 3 bases from J; junction bases left unmatched: 9. The CDR3 loop spans 16 amino acids. CDR1 and CDR2 (germline): LGHDT, YNNKEL (reference sequence). CDR3 bases: TGTGCCAGCAGCCAGGCCGGGACAGGGATCATCTACGAGCAGTACTTC. Translating gives CASSQAGTGIIYEQYF.

The chain employs TRBV28 and TRBJ2-7; no reliable D call. The germline V and J ends were trimmed by 6 bases and 2 bases, with 14 bases remaining between them. The CDR3 spans 14 residues. Germline CDR1 and CDR2: MDHEN and SYDVKM. CDR3 bases: TGTGCCAGCAGCAACACCGACCGAGCCTACGAGCAGTACTTC. Translation: CASSNTDRAYEQYF.

V and J are TRBV7-2 and TRBJ1-5, with a tentative D call TRBD1 (5 bases). The CDR3 sequence is 14 residues long. The germline V and J ends were trimmed by 1 base and 4 bases, with 8 bases remaining between them. Germline loops: CDR1 SGHTA, CDR2 FQGNSA. This CDR3 reads CASSLVRENQPQHF. The CDR3 DNA follows: TGTGCCAGCAGCTTAGTCAGGGAAAATCAGCCCCAGCATTTT.

The V gene is TRBV7-9, the J gene TRBJ1-3, with D maybe TRBD1 (6 bases). Trimming removed 3 bases from V and 0 bases from J, with 15 bases in between. Germline values: CDR1 SEHNR, CDR2 FQNEAQ (reference sequence). There are 17 residues in the CDR3. The CDR3 DNA follows: TGTGCCAGCAGCTTTTTTTTAGGACAGAACTCTGGAAACACCATATATTTT. It is translated as CASSFFLGQNSGNTIYF.

J is TRBJ2-2 and V is TRBV7-3; D unclear. CDR3 length: 14 residues. The V gene's germline CDR1 is SGHTA and CDR2 FQGTGA. Trimming pared 2 bases from V and 6 bases from J, leaving 10 bases between. CDR3 in DNA: TGTGCCAGCAGCTTAGTACTCTCCTCCGGGGAGCTGTTTTTT. Translation: CASSLVLSSGELFF.

This clone was seen once. The chain uses TRBV7-2 and TRBJ2-3; the D gene is possibly TRBD2 (5 bases). The V and J ends lost 2 bases and 1 base respectively, with 7 bases between them. CDR3 length: 14 amino acids. Germline V gene sequence: CDR1 SGHTA, CDR2 FQGNSA. The CDR3 DNA is TGTGCCAGCAGCTTATCCGGGGGCACAGATACGCAGTATTTT. It encodes CASSLSGGTDTQYF.

The chain carries TRBV27 and TRBJ1-2, with unresolved D. Trimming stripped 2 bases from V and 6 bases from J, with 10 bases between. The CDR3 runs 13 residues. Looked up from germline, CDR1 is MNHEY and CDR2 is SMNVEV (reference sequence). The CDR3 spells CASSLRRSDGYTF. CDR3 DNA sequence: TGTGCCAGCAGTTTACGGAGATCTGATGGCTACACCTTC.

The CDR3 DNA follows: TGTGCCAGCAGTGGAGGGTCCTACGAGCAGTACTTC. Amino acids: CASSGGSYEQYF. The V gene is TRBV25-1, the J gene TRBJ2-7; weak D call: TRBD2 (5 bases). Trimming took 4 bases from V and 1 from J, leaving 5 bases between them. The CDR3 runs 12 residues. Looked up from germline, CDR1 is MGHDK and CDR2 is SYGVNS.

The chain combines TRBV30 with TRBJ1-6; D may be TRBD1 (5 bases). Trimming took off 4 bases at V and 7 bases at J, with 17 bases between the two ends. Germline CDR1 is GTSNPN and CDR2 is SVGIG (reference sequence). The CDR3 sequence is 15 residues long. The CDR3 DNA reads TGTGCCTGGACGCGGGGGGGGACCCCGAATTCACCCCTCCACTTT. Translating gives CAWTRGGTPNSPLHF. The whole variable domain, remainder taken from reference TRBV30 and TRBJ1-6, is SQTIHQWPATLVQPVGSPLSLECTVEGTSNPNLYWYRQAAGRGLQLLFYSVGIGQISSEVPQNLSASRPQDRQFILSSKKLLLSDSGFYLCAWTRGGTPNSPLHFGNGTRLTVT.

This sequence joins TRBV4-3 and TRBJ1-1; tentative D call: TRBD1 (6 bases). Germline V gives CDR1 LGHNA, CDR2 YSLEER. V dropped 0 bases and J dropped 1 base, with 9 bases sitting between them. The CDR3 contains 15 residues. CDR3 residues: CASSQEWGQNTEAFF. Written as DNA, the CDR3 is TGCGCCAGCAGCCAAGAGTGGGGACAGAACACTGAAGCTTTCTTT.

The rearrangement uses TRBV18 and TRBJ1-1; 9 positions match TRBD1. The V and J ends lost 5 bases and 6 bases, in that order; junction bases with no gene match: 10. The CDR3 runs to 15 residues. CDR1 and CDR2 from the germline V gene are KGHSH and LQKENI. The CDR3 here is CASSAQGAVVAEAFF. DNA of the CDR3: TGTGCCAGCTCAGCACAGGGGGCGGTAGTCGCTGAAGCTTTCTTT. The full variable domain, in which reference TRBV18 and TRBJ1-1 provide the parts outside the CDR3, is NAGVMQNPRHLVRRRGQEARLRCSPMKGHSHVYWYRQLPEEGLKFMVYLQKENIIDESGMPKERFSAEFPKEGPSILRIQQVVRGDSAAYFCASSAQGAVVAEAFFGQGTRLTVV.

The V gene is TRBV2, the J gene TRBJ2-7; unclear D gene. The CDR3 extends over 15 amino acids. Germline assignment: CDR1 SNHLY and CDR2 FYNNEI. Trimming stripped 0 bases from V and 2 bases from J, with 11 bases between. In nucleotides, the CDR3 is TGTGCCAGCAGTGAAGCGGGCCGGGTACCCTACGAGCAGTACTTC. Its protein is CASSEAGRVPYEQYF.

The CDR3 sequence is CASSLVRRTLNNSPLHF. The CDR3 nucleotides are TGTGCCAGCAGCTTAGTTCGCAGAACACTTAATAATTCACCCCTCCACTTT. The chain joins TRBV11-3 to TRBJ1-6; D gene unclear. Germline V gene lookup returns CDR1 SGHNT and CDR2 YENEEA. There are 17 residues in the CDR3. V lost 1 base, J lost 5 bases, and 15 bases lay in between.

The V gene is TRBV14, the J gene TRBJ2-7; TRBD1 is a possible D gene (7 bases). Trimming pared 5 bases from V and 1 base from J, leaving 18 bases between. CDR3 size: 16 residues. Looked up from germline, CDR1 is SGHDN and CDR2 is FVKESK. The CDR3 nucleotides are TGTGCCAGCAGCTTTACCGCGGGACAGCCTTCCTACGAGCAGTACTTC. It yields the protein CASSFTAGQPSYEQYF.

The V gene is TRBV19, the J gene TRBJ2-2, with 9 nucleotides matching TRBD2. This CDR3 contains 14 residues. Trimming at V came to 4 bases and at J to 5 bases, leaving 2 bases not matched to a gene. The germline V gene encodes CDR1 LNHDA and CDR2 SQIVND (reference sequence). CDR3 in DNA: TGTGCCAGTAGTAGGCTAGCGGGGACCGGGGAGCTGTTTTTT. Translating it yields CASSRLAGTGELFF.

The chain uses TRBV6-5 and TRBJ1-6; tentatively, D is TRBD1 (6 bases). CDR1 is MNHEY, CDR2 SVGAGI, per germline. Trimming removed 5 bases at V and 8 bases at J, with 13 bases between. The CDR3 has 14 amino acids. The CDR3 region is CASSLDRFDSPLHF. DNA of the CDR3: TGTGCCAGCAGTCTAGACAGGTTTGATTCACCCCTCCACTTT.

The rearrangement uses TRBV4-1 and TRBJ1-2; a weak D match, TRBD1 (6 bases). Germline V gene sequence: CDR1 MGHRA, CDR2 YSYEKL. This CDR3 is 13 amino acids long. Trimming removed 1 base at V and 4 bases at J, with 7 bases between. The CDR3 sequence: CASSQATGYGYTF. The CDR3 DNA is TGCGCCAGCAGCCAAGCGACAGGCTATGGCTACACCTTC.

The V and J genes are TRBV12-5 and TRBJ1-5; a possible D gene is TRBD1 (6 bases). V dropped 5 bases and J dropped 2 bases, with 10 bases sitting between them. The CDR3 consists of 14 residues. Germline V gene lookup returns CDR1 LGHNT and CDR2 FRNRAP. The CDR3 nucleotides are TGTGCTAGTGGTCCTTCAGGGGGCAATCAGCCCCAGCATTTT. Its translation: CASGPSGGNQPQHF.